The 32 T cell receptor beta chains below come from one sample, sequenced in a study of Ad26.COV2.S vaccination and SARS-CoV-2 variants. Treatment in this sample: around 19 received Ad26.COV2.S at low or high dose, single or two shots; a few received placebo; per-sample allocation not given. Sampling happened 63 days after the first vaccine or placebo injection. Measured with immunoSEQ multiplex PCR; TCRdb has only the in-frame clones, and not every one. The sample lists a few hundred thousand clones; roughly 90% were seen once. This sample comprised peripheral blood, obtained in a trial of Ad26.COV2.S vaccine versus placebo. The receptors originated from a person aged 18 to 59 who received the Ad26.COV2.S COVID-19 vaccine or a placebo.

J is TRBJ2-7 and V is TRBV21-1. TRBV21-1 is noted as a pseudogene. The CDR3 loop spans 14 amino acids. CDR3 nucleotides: TGTGCCAGCAGCACCGGGCCCTCCTACTACGAGCAGTACTTC. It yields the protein CASSTGPSYYEQYF.

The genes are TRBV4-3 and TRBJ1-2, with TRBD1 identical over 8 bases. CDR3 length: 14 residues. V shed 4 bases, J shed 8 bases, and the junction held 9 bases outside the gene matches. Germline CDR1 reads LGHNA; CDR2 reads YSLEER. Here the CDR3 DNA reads TGCGCCAGCAGCCCTCCCGACAGGGGTGGAGGCTACACCTTC. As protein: CASSPPDRGGGYTF.

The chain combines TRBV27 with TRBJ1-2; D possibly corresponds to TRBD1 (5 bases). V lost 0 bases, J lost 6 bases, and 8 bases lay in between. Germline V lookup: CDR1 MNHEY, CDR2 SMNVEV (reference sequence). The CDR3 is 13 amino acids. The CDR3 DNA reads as TGTGCCAGCAGTTTATCCTGGGACGATGGCTACACCTTC. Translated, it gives CASSLSWDDGYTF.

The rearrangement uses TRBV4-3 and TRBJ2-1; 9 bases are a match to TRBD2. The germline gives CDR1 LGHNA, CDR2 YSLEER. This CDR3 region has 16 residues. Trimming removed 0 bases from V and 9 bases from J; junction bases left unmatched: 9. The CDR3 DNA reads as TGCGCCAGCAGCCAAGAAGGTGTAGCGGGAGTGGGTGAGCAGTTCTTC. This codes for CASSQEGVAGVGEQFF.

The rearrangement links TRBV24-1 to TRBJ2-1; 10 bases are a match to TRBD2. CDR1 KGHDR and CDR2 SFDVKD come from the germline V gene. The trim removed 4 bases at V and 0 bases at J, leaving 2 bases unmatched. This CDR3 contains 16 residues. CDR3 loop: CATSDPSGSSYNEQFF. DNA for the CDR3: TGTGCCACCAGTGACCCTAGCGGGAGCTCCTACAATGAGCAGTTCTTC.

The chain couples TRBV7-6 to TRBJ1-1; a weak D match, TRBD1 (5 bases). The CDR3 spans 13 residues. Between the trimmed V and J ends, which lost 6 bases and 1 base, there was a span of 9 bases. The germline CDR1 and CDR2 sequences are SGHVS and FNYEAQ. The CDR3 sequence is CASRPDRNTEAFF. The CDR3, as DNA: TGTGCCAGCAGACCTGACAGGAACACTGAAGCTTTCTTT.

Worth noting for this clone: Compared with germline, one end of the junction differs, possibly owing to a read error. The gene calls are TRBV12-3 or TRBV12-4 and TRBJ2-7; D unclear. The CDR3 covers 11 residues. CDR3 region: CASSSSNEQYF. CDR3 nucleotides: TGTGCCAGCAGCTCCTCCAACGAGCAGTACTTC.

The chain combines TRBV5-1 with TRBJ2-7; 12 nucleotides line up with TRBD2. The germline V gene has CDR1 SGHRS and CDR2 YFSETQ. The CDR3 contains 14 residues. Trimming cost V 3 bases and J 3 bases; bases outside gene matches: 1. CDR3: CASSSTSGGYEQYF. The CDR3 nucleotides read TGCGCCAGCAGCTCGACTAGCGGGGGCTACGAGCAGTACTTC.

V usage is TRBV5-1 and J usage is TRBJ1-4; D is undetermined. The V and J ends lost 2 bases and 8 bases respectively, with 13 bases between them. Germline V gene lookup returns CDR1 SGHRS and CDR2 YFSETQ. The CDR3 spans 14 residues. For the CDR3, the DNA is TGCGCCAGCAGCTTTCAGCCAGTAGGGGAAAAACTGTTTTTT. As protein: CASSFQPVGEKLFF.

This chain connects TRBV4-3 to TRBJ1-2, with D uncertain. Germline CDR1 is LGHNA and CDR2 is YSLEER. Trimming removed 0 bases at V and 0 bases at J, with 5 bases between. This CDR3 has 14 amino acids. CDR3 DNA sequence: TGCGCCAGCAGCCAAGAGCGGGCTAACTATGGCTACACCTTC. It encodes CASSQERANYGYTF.

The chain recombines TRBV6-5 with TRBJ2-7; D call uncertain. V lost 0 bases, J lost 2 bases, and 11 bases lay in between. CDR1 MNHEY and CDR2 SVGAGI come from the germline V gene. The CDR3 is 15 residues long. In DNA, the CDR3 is TGTGCCAGCAGTTACTCGAGGCTCGGCCCCTACGAGCAGTACTTC. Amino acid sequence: CASSYSRLGPYEQYF.

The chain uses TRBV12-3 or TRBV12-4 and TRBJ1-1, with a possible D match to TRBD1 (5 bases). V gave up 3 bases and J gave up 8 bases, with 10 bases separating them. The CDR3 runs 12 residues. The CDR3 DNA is TGTGCCAGCAGTTTTTCCAGGGCCGAAGCTTTCTTT. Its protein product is CASSFSRAEAFF.

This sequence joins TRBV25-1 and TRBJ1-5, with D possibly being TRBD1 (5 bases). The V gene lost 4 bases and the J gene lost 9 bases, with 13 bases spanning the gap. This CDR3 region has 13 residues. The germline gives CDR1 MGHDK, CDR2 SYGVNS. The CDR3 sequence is CASSGRGRGPQHF. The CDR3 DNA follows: TGTGCCAGCAGTGGTAGGGGTCGTGGGCCCCAGCATTTT.

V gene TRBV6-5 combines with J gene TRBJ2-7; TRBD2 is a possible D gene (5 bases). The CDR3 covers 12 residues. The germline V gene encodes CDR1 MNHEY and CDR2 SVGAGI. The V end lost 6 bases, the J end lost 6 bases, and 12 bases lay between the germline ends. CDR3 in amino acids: CASRGGGGEQYV. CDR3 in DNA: TGTGCCAGCAGAGGAGGAGGTGGCGAGCAGTACGTC.

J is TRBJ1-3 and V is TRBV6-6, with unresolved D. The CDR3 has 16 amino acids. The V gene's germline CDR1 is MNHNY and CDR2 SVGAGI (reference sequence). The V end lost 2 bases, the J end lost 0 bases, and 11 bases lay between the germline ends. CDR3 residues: CASSYGPPDSGNTIYF. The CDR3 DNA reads TGTGCCAGCAGTTACGGGCCACCAGACTCTGGAAACACCATATATTTT.

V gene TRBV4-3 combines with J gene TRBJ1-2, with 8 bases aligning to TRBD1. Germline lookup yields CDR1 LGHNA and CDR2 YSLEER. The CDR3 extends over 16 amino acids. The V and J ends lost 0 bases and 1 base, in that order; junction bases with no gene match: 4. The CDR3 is CASSQDRTGYNYGYTF. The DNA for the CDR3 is TGCGCCAGCAGCCAAGATAGGACAGGGTATAACTATGGCTACACCTTC.

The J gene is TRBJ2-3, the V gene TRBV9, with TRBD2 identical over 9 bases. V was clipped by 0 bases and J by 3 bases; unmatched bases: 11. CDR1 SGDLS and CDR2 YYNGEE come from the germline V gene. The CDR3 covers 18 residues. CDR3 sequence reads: CASSVAVDLGLATDTQYF. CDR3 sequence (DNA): TGTGCCAGCAGCGTAGCAGTGGATTTGGGACTAGCAACAGATACGCAGTATTTT.

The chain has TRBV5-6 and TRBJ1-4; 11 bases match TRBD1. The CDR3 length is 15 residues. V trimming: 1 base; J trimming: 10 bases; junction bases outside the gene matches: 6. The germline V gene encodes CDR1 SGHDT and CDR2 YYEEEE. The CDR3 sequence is CASSLQGTGGVKLFF. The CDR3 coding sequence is TGTGCCAGCAGCTTGCAGGGGACAGGGGGAGTAAAACTGTTTTTT.

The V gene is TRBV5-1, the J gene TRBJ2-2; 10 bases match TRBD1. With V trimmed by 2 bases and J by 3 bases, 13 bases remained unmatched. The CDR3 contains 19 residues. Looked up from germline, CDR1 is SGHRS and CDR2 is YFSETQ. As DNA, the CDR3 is TGCGCCAGCAGCTTTCAGGGATACTTGGGGACAGGGGACACCGGGGAGCTGTTTTTT. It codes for CASSFQGYLGTGDTGELFF.

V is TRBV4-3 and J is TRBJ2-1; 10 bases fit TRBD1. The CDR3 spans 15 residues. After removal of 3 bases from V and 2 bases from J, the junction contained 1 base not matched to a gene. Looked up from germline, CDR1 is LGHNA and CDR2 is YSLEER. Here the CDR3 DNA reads TGCGCCAGCAGCCAGGGACAGGGGACCTACAATGAGCAGTTCTTC. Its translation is CASSQGQGTYNEQFF.

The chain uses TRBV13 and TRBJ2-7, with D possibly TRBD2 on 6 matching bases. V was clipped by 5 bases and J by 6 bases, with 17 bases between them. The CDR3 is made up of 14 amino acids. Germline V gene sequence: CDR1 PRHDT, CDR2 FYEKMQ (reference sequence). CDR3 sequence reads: CASSPHPTSGEQYV. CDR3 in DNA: TGTGCCAGCAGCCCGCACCCGACTAGTGGCGAGCAGTACGTC.

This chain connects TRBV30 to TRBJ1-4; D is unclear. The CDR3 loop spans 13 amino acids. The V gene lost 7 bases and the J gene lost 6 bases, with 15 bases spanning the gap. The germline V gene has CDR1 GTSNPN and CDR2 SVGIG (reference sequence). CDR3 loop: CAYQTAIYEKLFF. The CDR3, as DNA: TGTGCCTACCAGACTGCAATATATGAAAAACTGTTTTTT.

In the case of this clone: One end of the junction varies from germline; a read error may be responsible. The CDR3 sequence: CASNQGSNEKLFF. CDR3 DNA: TGTGCCAGCAACCAAGGGTCTAATGAAAAACTGTTTTTT. This sequence joins TRBV14 and TRBJ1-4; D gene uncertain. Germline V gene lookup returns CDR1 SGHDN and CDR2 FVKESK. The CDR3 has 13 amino acids.

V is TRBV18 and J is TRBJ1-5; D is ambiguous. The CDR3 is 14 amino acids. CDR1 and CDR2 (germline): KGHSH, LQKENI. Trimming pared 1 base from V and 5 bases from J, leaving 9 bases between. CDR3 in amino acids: CASSPLGSDQPQHF. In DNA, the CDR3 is TGTGCCAGCTCACCACTTGGGAGCGATCAGCCCCAGCATTTT.

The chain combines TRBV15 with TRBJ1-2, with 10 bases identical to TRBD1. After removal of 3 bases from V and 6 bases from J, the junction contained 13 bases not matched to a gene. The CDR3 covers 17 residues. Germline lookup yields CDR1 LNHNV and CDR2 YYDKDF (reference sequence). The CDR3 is CATSSDTMDRGEHGYTF. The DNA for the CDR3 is TGTGCCACCAGCAGTGATACTATGGACAGGGGGGAACATGGCTACACCTTC.

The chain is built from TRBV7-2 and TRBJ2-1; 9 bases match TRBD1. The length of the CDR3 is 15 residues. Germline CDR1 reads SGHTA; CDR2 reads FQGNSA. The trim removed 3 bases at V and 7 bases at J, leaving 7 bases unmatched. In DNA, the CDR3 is TGTGCCAGCAGCTTCCTCCGGGACAGGGCGAATGAGCAGTTCTTC. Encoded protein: CASSFLRDRANEQFF.

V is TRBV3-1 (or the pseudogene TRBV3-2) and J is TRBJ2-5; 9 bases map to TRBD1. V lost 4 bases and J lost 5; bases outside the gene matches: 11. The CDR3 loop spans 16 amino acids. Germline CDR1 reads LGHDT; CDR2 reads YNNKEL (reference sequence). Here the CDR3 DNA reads TGTGCCAGCAGCCTCAGCGGGACAGGGTTTTTCGAGACCCAGTACTTC. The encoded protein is CASSLSGTGFFETQYF.

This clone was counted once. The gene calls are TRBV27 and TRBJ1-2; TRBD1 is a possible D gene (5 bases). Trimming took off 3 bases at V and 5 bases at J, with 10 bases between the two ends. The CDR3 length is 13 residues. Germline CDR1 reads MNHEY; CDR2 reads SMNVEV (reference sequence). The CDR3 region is CASSFNSGYGYTF. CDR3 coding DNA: TGTGCCAGCAGTTTCAATTCAGGGTATGGCTACACCTTC.

The CDR3 sequence is CASPSNGDSNEKLFF. CDR3 bases: TGTGCCAGTCCGTCAAATGGGGACAGCAATGAAAAACTGTTTTTT. The rearrangement joins TRBV2 to TRBJ1-4; 7 nucleotides line up with TRBD1. With 9 bases clipped from V and 5 bases from J, the junction kept 12 bases outside the gene matches. This CDR3 has 15 residues. Germline V lookup: CDR1 SNHLY, CDR2 FYNNEI.

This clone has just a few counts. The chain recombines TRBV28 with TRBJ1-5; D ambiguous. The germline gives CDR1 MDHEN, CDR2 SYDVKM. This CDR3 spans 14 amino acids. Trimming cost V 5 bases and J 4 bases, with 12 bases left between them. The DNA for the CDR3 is TGTGCCAGCAGTAGAATTGCCGGGAATCAGCCCCAGCATTTT. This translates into CASSRIAGNQPQHF.

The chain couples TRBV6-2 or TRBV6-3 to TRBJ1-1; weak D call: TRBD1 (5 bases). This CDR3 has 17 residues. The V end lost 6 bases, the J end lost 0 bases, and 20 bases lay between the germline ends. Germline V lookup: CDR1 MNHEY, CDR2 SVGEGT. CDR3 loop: CASSRPLGAGMNTEAFF. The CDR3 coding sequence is TGTGCCAGCAGCCGACCTTTGGGCGCAGGGATGAACACTGAAGCTTTCTTT.

CDR3 nucleotides: TGTGCCAGCTCGCCAACGGGATTAGCGAACACCGGGGAGCTGTTTTTT. Protein: CASSPTGLANTGELFF. This chain uses TRBV18 with TRBJ2-2; D may be TRBD2 (5 bases). V lost 6 bases and J lost 0, with 14 bases in between. Germline assignment: CDR1 KGHSH and CDR2 LQKENI. The CDR3 covers 16 residues.